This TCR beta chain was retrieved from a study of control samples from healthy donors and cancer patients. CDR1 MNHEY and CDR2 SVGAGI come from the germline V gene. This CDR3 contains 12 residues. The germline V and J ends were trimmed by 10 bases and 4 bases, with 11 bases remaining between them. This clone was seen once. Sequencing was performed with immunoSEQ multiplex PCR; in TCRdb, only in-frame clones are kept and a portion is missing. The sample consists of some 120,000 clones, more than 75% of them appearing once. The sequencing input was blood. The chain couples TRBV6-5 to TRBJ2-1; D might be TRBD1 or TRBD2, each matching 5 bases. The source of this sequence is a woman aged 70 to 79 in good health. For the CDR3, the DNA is TGTGCCACCAGGGACCATTACAATGAGCAGTTCTTC. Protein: CATRDHYNEQFF.